This T cell receptor beta chain was captured by sequencing in a study of cytomegalovirus exposure and HLA in healthy donors. Notes on the study in general: It emerged from a later analysis that several of the most significant clusters appeared to be linked to common viral pathogens.

In germline, CDR1 is SQVTM, CDR2 ANQGSEA. Trimming stripped 5 bases from V and 3 bases from J, with 16 bases between. The CDR3 covers 14 residues. All donors participated as healthy donors of bone marrow. As for this clone: The antigen is unknown.

60 Vbeta and 13 Jbeta primers were used in PCR. Authors' analysis steps: An analysis that came later counted roughly 87 million unique TCR beta chains, approximately 10 million shared. Libraries were prepared by immunoSEQ multiplex PCR; TCRdb keeps only in-frame clonotypes and omits some of them. V, J and clone size were drawn from that table, and D and trimming were deduced from the DNA. The data show approximately 150,000 clones, with 60% to 80% seen just once and about 1.8% held by the top ten. The clonotype originates from a woman aged 30 to 39 in good health and CMV-seronegative. The chain recombines TRBV29-1 with TRBJ1-2; D may be TRBD1 (6 bases). Sequenced material: PBMCs. The CDR3 region has the DNA TGCAGCGTTCAAGGCCCGACAGGAGACTATGGCTACACCTTC. It is translated as CSVQGPTGDYGYTF.